This passage covers 4 T cell receptor beta chains from one sample sequenced in a study of molecular identifiers for immune sequencing clone quantification. TCRdb reanalysed the PCR reads using MiXCR and keeps one entry per CDR3 protein. This sample has hundreds of thousands of distinct CDR3 sequences, with about 25% found just once. What was sequenced was naive CD8+ T cells from blood, with Jurkat cell RNA spiked in. Subset of the sample: FACS-sorted CD8+CD4-CCR7+CD45RA+ naive T cells. The source is a human donor in good health. Some libraries in this study had Jurkat cell RNA spiked in.

The table lists this clonotype with a few counts. The chain employs TRBV20-1 and TRBJ2-5; 7 bases are shared with TRBD2. Germline assignment: CDR1 DFQATT and CDR2 SNEGSKA (reference sequence). Trimming at V came to 6 bases and at J to 3 bases, leaving 7 bases not matched to a gene. The CDR3 has 13 residues. CDR3 sequence: CSAPTSIEETQYF. CDR3 nucleotide sequence: TGCAGTGCCCCGACTAGCATCGAAGAGACCCAGTACTTC.

This clonotype was counted ten times or more. V is TRBV20-1 and J is TRBJ2-5, with a tentative D call TRBD1 (6 bases). The ends were cut back, 5 bases at V and 1 base at J, with 17 bases in the middle. Looked up from germline, CDR1 is DFQATT and CDR2 is SNEGSKA (reference sequence). This CDR3 spans 15 amino acids. The CDR3 protein is CSAPPRDRLQETQYF. CDR3 nucleotide sequence: TGCAGTGCTCCACCGCGCGACAGGCTCCAAGAGACCCAGTACTTC.

The rearrangement uses TRBV28 and TRBJ2-5; D perhaps matches TRBD2 (6 bases). Germline-derived CDR1 and CDR2 are MDHEN and SYDVKM. The V end lost 5 bases, the J end lost 9 bases, and 19 bases lay between the germline ends. CDR3 size: 14 residues. The DNA of the CDR3 is TGTGCCAGCAGTCCGCGGGCGCCGGGGGAGCCCCAGTACTTC. Translating it yields CASSPRAPGEPQYF.

As concerns this clonotype: A much larger clone is a single base away; this may be a read error. The rearrangement uses TRBV7-9 and TRBJ1-1, with a tentative D call TRBD1 (5 bases). Per germline, CDR1 SEHNR and CDR2 FQNEAQ (reference sequence). This CDR3 contains 12 residues. CDR3 sequence reads: CARSSGRSEAFF. The CDR3 nucleotides are TGTGCCCGCAGCTCGGGACGGAGTGAAGCTTTCTTT.